This TCR beta chain was retrieved from a study of identical twins. Overall study results and limits: Beta out-of-frame twin sharing showed a weaker excess.

Each CDR3 protein is one row after TCRdb ran MiXCR on the 5' RACE reads. This repertoire shows 400,000 to 500,000 distinct CDR3 sequences, about 18% found once; its top ten account for 9.5% to 15%. The CDR3 is made up of 12 amino acids. The ends were cut back, 11 bases at V and 5 bases at J, with 10 bases in the middle. Looked up from germline, CDR1 is MDHEN and CDR2 is SYDVKM. In its sample, this clonotype was seen many times. The antigen is undetermined. The chain joins TRBV28 to TRBJ1-6; no definite D call. Sequenced input: naive T cells sorted from blood. This clonotype was sampled from a man between 45 and 60 years old in good health. The CDR3 here is CAGNGHNSPLHF. The CDR3 bases are TGTGCCGGCAACGGCCATAATTCACCCCTCCACTTT.